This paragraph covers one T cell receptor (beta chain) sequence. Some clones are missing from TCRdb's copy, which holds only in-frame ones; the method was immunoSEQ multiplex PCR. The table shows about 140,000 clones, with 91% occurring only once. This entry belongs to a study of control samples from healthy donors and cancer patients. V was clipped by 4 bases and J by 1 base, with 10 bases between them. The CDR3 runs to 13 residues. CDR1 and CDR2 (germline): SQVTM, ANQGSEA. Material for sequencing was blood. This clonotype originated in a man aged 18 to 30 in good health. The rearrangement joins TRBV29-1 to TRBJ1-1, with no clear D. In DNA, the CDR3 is TGCAGCGTTGTCCGGGCCTCGAACACTGAAGCTTTCTTT. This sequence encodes CSVVRASNTEAFF.